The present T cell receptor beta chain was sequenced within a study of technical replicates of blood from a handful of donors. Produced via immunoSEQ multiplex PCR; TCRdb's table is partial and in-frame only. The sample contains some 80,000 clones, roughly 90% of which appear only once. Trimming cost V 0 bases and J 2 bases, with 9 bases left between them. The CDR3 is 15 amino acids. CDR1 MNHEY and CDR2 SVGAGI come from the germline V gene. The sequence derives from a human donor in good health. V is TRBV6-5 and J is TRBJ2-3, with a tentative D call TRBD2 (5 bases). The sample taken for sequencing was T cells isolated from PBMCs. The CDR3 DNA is TGTGCCAGCAGTTACTCCGGGGTAGTCACAGATACGCAGTATTTT. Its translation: CASSYSGVVTDTQYF.